One and the same sample provided the 26 T cell receptor beta chains below, sequenced in a study of patients and donors after allogeneic stem cell transplantation. TCRdb independently ran MiXCR on the RT-PCR reads; one entry per CDR3 protein. The table has approximately 140,000 distinct CDR3 sequences, about 36% seen once. Specimen: blood, either unsorted or a sorted T cell fraction (not recorded which). The origin of the receptors is a human donor who was either an allogeneic HSCT recipient or a stem cell or donor lymphocyte infusion donor (not recorded which). It is not recorded whose cells these are; they may come from a transplant donor.

This sequence joins TRBV24-1 and TRBJ2-1, with D maybe TRBD2 (6 bases). Germline V gene sequence: CDR1 KGHDR, CDR2 SFDVKD. The V gene lost 5 bases and the J gene lost 4 bases, with 14 bases spanning the gap. The CDR3 runs 15 residues. CDR3 residues: CATSGQVEGYNEQFF. CDR3 DNA: TGTGCCACCAGTGGGCAGGTGGAGGGGTACAATGAGCAGTTCTTC.

The chain uses TRBV5-1 and TRBJ1-2, with unresolved D. The CDR3 spans 16 residues. V shed 3 bases and J shed 4 bases, with 19 bases lying between them. Germline V CDR1 and CDR2: SGHRS, YFSETQ. CDR3: CASSSNPSGLRYGYTF. CDR3 DNA: TGCGCCAGCAGCTCTAATCCTTCTGGACTTCGCTATGGCTACACCTTC.

This clonotype was seen a few times. The rearrangement joins TRBV5-5 to TRBJ1-6; D is unresolved. Trimming took 3 bases from V and 0 from J, leaving 10 bases between them. The CDR3 has 16 amino acids. Germline V lookup: CDR1 SGHKS, CDR2 YYEKEE (reference sequence). Here the CDR3 reads CASSSARSSYNSPLHF. DNA of the CDR3: TGTGCCAGCAGCTCTGCCAGGAGCTCCTATAATTCACCCCTCCACTTT.

There are many counts of this clonotype. The chain links TRBV5-5 to TRBJ1-1; TRBD1 is a possible D gene (5 bases). Germline CDR1 is SGHKS and CDR2 is YYEKEE (reference sequence). The CDR3 totals 11 residues. V dropped 0 bases and J dropped 13 bases, with 10 bases sitting between them. In nucleotides, the CDR3 is TGTGCCAGCAGCTTGGTTCGGGGACTTTTCTTT. Translated, it gives CASSLVRGLFF.

The chain recombines TRBV5-5 with TRBJ1-1, with 10 positions matching TRBD1. V was pared by 3 bases and J by 2 bases, with 1 base of the junction left unmatched. Per the germline V gene, CDR1 is SGHKS and CDR2 is YYEKEE (reference sequence). The CDR3 contains 14 residues. CDR3 bases: TGTGCCAGCAGCTGGGACAGGGGTAACACTGAAGCTTTCTTT. Translated: CASSWDRGNTEAFF.

The CDR3 here is CASSYGTVNTEAFF. The CDR3 DNA is TGTGCCAGCAGTTATGGGACAGTGAACACTGAAGCTTTCTTT. The chain employs TRBV6-5 and TRBJ1-1; 7 bases match TRBD1. With 3 bases clipped from V and 0 bases from J, the junction kept 1 base outside the gene matches. There are 14 residues in the CDR3. The germline gives CDR1 MNHEY, CDR2 SVGAGI.

The chain carries TRBV4-3 and TRBJ2-1; 11 nucleotides align to TRBD2. The CDR3 has 19 amino acids. The junction had 12 bases not matched to a gene; V was cut back by 0 bases and J by 5 bases. The germline V gene encodes CDR1 LGHNA and CDR2 YSLEER. This CDR3 is CASSQEPAGSGGANNEQFF. The CDR3 DNA follows: TGCGCCAGCAGCCAAGAACCCGCGGGTAGCGGGGGGGCCAACAATGAGCAGTTCTTC.

In its sample, this clonotype was seen once. The chain uses TRBV20-1 and TRBJ2-7; 9 bases match TRBD1. V shed 0 bases and J 2 bases; nucleotides not matched to a gene: 2. Germline-derived CDR1 and CDR2 are DFQATT and SNEGSKA (reference sequence). The CDR3 has 14 amino acids. The CDR3, as DNA: TGCAGTGCTAGAGATCGACAGGGGGCCTACGAGCAGTACTTC. Translation: CSARDRQGAYEQYF.

As to this clonotype: In this CDR3 the conserved last residue, phenylalanine or tryptophan, is missing, so a read error is likely. CDR3 amino acids: CASSWGNTEAFL. The DNA of the CDR3 is TGTGCCAGCAGCTGGGGGAACACTGAAGCTTTCTTG. The chain employs TRBV11-2 and TRBJ1-1; D unclear. The CDR3 is made up of 12 amino acids. V lost 4 bases to trimming and J lost 1 base, with 4 bases between them. Germline V CDR1 and CDR2: SGHAT, FQNNGV.

The chain combines TRBV29-1 with TRBJ1-2, with a weak D call TRBD1 (5 bases). V lost 3 bases, J lost 4 bases, and 9 bases lay in between. CDR1 is SQVTM and CDR2 is ANQGSEA in the germline V gene. The CDR3 extends over 12 amino acids. This CDR3 reads CSVEQGLYGYTF. DNA for the CDR3: TGCAGCGTTGAGCAGGGCCTCTATGGCTACACCTTC.

This chain uses TRBV5-6 with TRBJ1-3; 10 nucleotides match TRBD1. CDR3 length: 16 amino acids. The J segment lost 3 bases and the V segment lost 4 bases, leaving 7 bases of the junction unmatched. Germline lookup yields CDR1 SGHDT and CDR2 YYEEEE. CDR3 DNA: TGTGCCAGCAGCCGGGACAGGGGAGGAGGTGGAAACACCATATATTTT. Translation: CASSRDRGGGGNTIYF. Combining the CDR3 with reference TRBV5-6 and TRBJ1-3 gives the whole variable domain DAGVTQSPTHLIKTRGQQVTLRCSPKSGHDTVSWYQQALGQGPQFIFQYYEEEERQRGNFPDRFSGHQFPNYSSELNVNALLLGDSALYLCASSRDRGGGGNTIYFGEGSWLTVV.

This clonotype was detected only a few times. The rearrangement uses TRBV27 and TRBJ2-5, with unresolved D. The CDR3 is 16 amino acids. The ends were cut back, 2 bases at V and 5 bases at J, with 18 bases in the middle. Looked up from germline, CDR1 is MNHEY and CDR2 is SMNVEV (reference sequence). CDR3 amino acids: CASSLLGLGPRETQYF. The CDR3 DNA sequence: TGTGCCAGCAGTTTACTGGGATTAGGCCCGAGGGAGACCCAGTACTTC.

The table lists this clonotype with a few counts. This chain joins TRBV28 and TRBJ1-4; D is unclear. The CDR3 covers 14 residues. Trimming pared 7 bases from V and 7 bases from J, leaving 16 bases between. Germline CDR1 is MDHEN and CDR2 is SYDVKM. The CDR3 bases are TGTGCCAGCACCCCCGGGCTGGTGGGTGAAAAACTGTTTTTT. Its protein product is CASTPGLVGEKLFF.

This clonotype was recorded a few times. V is TRBV29-1 and J is TRBJ1-2; a possible D gene is TRBD1 (6 bases). Per the germline V gene, CDR1 is SQVTM and CDR2 is ANQGSEA. V lost 3 bases and J 0 bases, leaving 17 bases between the germline ends. The CDR3 covers 16 residues. CDR3 sequence: CSVDFVRDTSNYGYTF. The CDR3 DNA sequence: TGCAGCGTTGATTTTGTGAGGGACACCTCTAACTATGGCTACACCTTC.

The chain has TRBV13 and TRBJ1-2; D remains ambiguous. The CDR3 has 14 residues. Germline assignment: CDR1 PRHDT and CDR2 FYEKMQ (reference sequence). V dropped 3 bases and J dropped 5 bases, with 13 bases sitting between them. CDR3 in amino acids: CASSLGSKPYGYTF. The CDR3 nucleotides are TGTGCCAGCAGCTTGGGGTCCAAACCTTATGGCTACACCTTC.

This sequence joins TRBV20-1 and TRBJ2-3; 8 positions agree with TRBD2. The CDR3 loop spans 16 amino acids. Germline CDR1 DFQATT, CDR2 SNEGSKA (reference sequence). V lost 2 bases to trimming and J lost 7 bases; unmatched junction nucleotides: 14. CDR3 DNA: TGCAGTGCTAGACCCACCCGGACTAGCCAAGGGAATACGCAGTATTTT. Protein product: CSARPTRTSQGNTQYF.

The gene calls are TRBV20-1 and TRBJ2-7; 7 nucleotides align to TRBD2. CDR3 size: 12 residues. Germline trimming cut 5 bases from V and 5 bases from J; bases unmatched to any gene: 6. Germline V CDR1 and CDR2: DFQATT, SNEGSKA (reference sequence). The CDR3 sequence: CSARPGTNEQYF. The DNA for the CDR3 is TGCAGTGCTCGACCTGGGACTAACGAGCAGTACTTC.

The chain is built from TRBV28 and TRBJ2-3, with D possibly matching TRBD2 (6 bases). The CDR3 contains 14 residues. V dropped 11 bases and J dropped 1 base, with 16 bases sitting between them. Germline values: CDR1 MDHEN, CDR2 SYDVKM. CDR3 bases: TGTGCCGGCCGGAGGGGACGGGGCACAGATACGCAGTATTTT. The encoded protein is CAGRRGRGTDTQYF.

The gene calls are TRBV20-1 and TRBJ1-5, with a weak D call TRBD1 (5 bases). The CDR3 has 13 amino acids. The germline V gene encodes CDR1 DFQATT and CDR2 SNEGSKA (reference sequence). V was clipped by 6 bases and J by 4 bases, with 13 bases between them. For the CDR3, the DNA is TGCAGTGCGAGTTGGGCAGGGAATCAGCCCCAGCATTTT. Translation gives CSASWAGNQPQHF.

This clonotype was counted many times. V and J are TRBV6-5 and TRBJ1-2; D remains ambiguous. CDR1 MNHEY and CDR2 SVGAGI come from the germline V gene. Trimming took 6 bases from V and 5 from J, leaving 16 bases between them. The CDR3 totals 14 residues. The CDR3 spells CASSAGVMGYGYTF. The CDR3 bases are TGTGCCAGCAGCGCCGGGGTAATGGGATATGGCTACACCTTC.

This clonotype was counted a few times. The rearrangement uses TRBV6-6 and TRBJ2-2; 9 nucleotides align to TRBD1. The CDR3 spans 14 residues. The germline gives CDR1 MNHNY, CDR2 SVGAGI (reference sequence). V gave up 5 bases and J gave up 5 bases; unmatched junction bases: 3. In DNA, the CDR3 is TGTGCCAGCAGTCCCGGGACAGGGACCGGGGAGCTGTTTTTT. It translates to CASSPGTGTGELFF.

This clonotype occurred a few times. This chain links TRBV25-1 with TRBJ1-1; no clear D gene. This CDR3 contains 13 residues. Germline lookup yields CDR1 MGHDK and CDR2 SYGVNS. V lost 7 bases and J lost 3, with 12 bases in between. The CDR3 is CASNQDLYTEAFF. The CDR3 DNA sequence: TGTGCCAGCAACCAGGACCTGTACACTGAAGCTTTCTTT.

The CDR3 sequence is CASSSSGTGGDGYTF. CDR3 bases: TGTGCCAGCAGCTCCTCCGGGACAGGGGGGGATGGCTACACCTTC. The chain links TRBV9 to TRBJ1-2; 11 positions agree with TRBD1. The CDR3 has 15 amino acids. Germline assignment: CDR1 SGDLS and CDR2 YYNGEE. V lost 4 bases and J lost 6; bases outside the gene matches: 8. Complete variable domain (other parts from reference TRBV9 and TRBJ1-2): DSGVTQTPKHLITATGQRVTLRCSPRSGDLSVYWYQQSLDQGLQFLIQYYNGEERAKGNILERFSAQQFPDLHSELNLSSLELGDSALYFCASSSSGTGGDGYTFGSGTRLTVV.

V gene TRBV7-9 combines with J gene TRBJ1-2; D is undetermined. Trimming stripped 4 bases from V and 2 bases from J, with 14 bases between. CDR1 is SEHNR and CDR2 is FQNEAQ in the germline V gene (reference sequence). The CDR3 covers 15 residues. CDR3: CASSSAGSYNYGYTF. The CDR3 coding sequence is TGTGCCAGCAGCTCAGCGGGGAGCTACAACTATGGCTACACCTTC. The variable domain in full, completed from reference TRBV7-9 and TRBJ1-2, reads DTGVSQNPRHKITKRGQNVTFRCDPISEHNRLYWYRQTLGQGPEFLTYFQNEAQLEKSRLLSDRFSAERPKGSFSTLEIQRTEQGDSAMYLCASSSAGSYNYGYTFGSGTRLTVV.

The sample holds a few counts of this clonotype. The gene calls are TRBV5-1 and TRBJ1-1; TRBD1 matches 8 bases. Unmatched junction bases numbered 10, after V lost 4 bases and J lost 2 bases. The CDR3 has 16 residues. The germline CDR1 and CDR2 sequences are SGHRS and YFSETQ. The CDR3 protein is CASSIGQGLGNTEAFF. The CDR3, as DNA: TGCGCCAGCAGCATCGGACAGGGTTTGGGCAACACTGAAGCTTTCTTT.

The V call is TRBV7-9, the J call TRBJ1-2; 11 positions match TRBD1. After removal of 4 bases from V and 4 bases from J, the junction contained 8 bases not matched to a gene. The V gene's germline CDR1 is SEHNR and CDR2 FQNEAQ (reference sequence). The CDR3 totals 16 residues. The CDR3 sequence: CASSWRDRGFAYGYTF. The CDR3 DNA sequence: TGTGCCAGCAGCTGGCGGGACAGGGGGTTTGCCTATGGCTACACCTTC.